The present T cell receptor (beta chain) was sequenced within a study of cytomegalovirus exposure and HLA in healthy donors. Study context: An earlier analysis identified 117 million unique TCR beta sequences in approximately 190 million T cells. Findings and limits, study-wide: Across all donors, roughly uniform sequencing depth was an assumption of the presence/absence analyses. It was shown in a later analysis that HLA-associated TCR beta chains were more clonally expanded than other, equally common chains.

In the PCR, 60 Vbeta and 13 Jbeta primers were used. Measured with immunoSEQ multiplex PCR; TCRdb has only the in-frame clones, and not every one. The sample holds 150,000 to 180,000 clones, about 80% seen once. Concerning this clone: The antigen is undetermined.

The sample was PBMCs. This receptor was identified in a man younger than 40 in good health and CMV-seropositive.

The CDR3 region has the DNA TGTGCCAGCAGCGGGGGACAGCAGTATGGCTACACCTTC. Encoded protein: CASSGGQQYGYTF. J is TRBJ1-2 and V is TRBV5-4, with TRBD1 matching over 7 bases. V lost 4 bases and J lost 5; bases outside the gene matches: 5. This CDR3 region has 13 residues. CDR1 and CDR2 (germline): SGHNT, YYREEE (reference sequence).